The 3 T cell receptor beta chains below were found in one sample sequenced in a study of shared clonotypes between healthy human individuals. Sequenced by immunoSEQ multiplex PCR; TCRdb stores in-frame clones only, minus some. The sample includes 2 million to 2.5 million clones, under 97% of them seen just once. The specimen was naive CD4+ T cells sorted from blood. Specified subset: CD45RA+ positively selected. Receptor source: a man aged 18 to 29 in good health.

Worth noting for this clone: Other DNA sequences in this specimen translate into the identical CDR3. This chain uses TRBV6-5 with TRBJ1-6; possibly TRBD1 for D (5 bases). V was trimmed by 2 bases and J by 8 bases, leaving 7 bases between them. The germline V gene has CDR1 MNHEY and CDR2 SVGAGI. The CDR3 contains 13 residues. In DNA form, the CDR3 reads TGTGCCAGCAGTTACACAGGAGATTCACCCCTCCACTTT. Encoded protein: CASSYTGDSPLHF.

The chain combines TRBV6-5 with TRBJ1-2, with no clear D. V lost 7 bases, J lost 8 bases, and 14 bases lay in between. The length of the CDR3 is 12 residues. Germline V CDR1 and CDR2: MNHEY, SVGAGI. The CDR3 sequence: CASISPPSGYTF. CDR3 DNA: TGTGCCAGCATTTCCCCACCATCGGGCTACACCTTC.

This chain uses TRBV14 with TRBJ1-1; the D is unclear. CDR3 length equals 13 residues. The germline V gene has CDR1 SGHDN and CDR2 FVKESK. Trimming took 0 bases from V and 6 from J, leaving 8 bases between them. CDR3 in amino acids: CASSQDLRAEAFF. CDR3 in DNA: TGTGCCAGCAGCCAAGATCTGAGGGCTGAAGCTTTCTTT.